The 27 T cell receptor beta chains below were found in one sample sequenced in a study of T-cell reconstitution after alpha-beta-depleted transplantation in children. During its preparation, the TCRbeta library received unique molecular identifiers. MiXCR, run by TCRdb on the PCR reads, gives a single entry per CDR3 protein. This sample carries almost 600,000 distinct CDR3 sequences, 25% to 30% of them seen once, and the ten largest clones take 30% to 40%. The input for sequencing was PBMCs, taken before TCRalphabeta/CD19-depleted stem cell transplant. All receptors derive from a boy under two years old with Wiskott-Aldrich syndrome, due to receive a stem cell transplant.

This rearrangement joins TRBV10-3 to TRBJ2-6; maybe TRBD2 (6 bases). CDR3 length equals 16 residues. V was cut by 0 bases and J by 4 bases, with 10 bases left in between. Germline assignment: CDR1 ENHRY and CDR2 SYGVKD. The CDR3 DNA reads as TGTGCCATCAGTGAGTCGAACGGGAGAGGGGCCAACGTCCTGACTTTC. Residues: CAISESNGRGANVLTF.

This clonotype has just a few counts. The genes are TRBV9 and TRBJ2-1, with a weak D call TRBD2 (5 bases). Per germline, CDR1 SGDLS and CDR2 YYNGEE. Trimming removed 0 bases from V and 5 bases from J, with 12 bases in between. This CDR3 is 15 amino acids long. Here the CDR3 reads CASSVAGLLHNEQFF. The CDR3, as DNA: TGTGCCAGCAGCGTAGCGGGATTACTACACAATGAGCAGTTCTTC.

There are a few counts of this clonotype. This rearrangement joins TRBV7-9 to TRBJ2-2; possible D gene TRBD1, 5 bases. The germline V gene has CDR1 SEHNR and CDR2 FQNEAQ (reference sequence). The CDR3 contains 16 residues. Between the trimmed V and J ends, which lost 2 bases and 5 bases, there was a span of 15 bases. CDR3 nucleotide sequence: TGTGCCAGCAGCTTATTTGGCCAGGGATGGACCGGGGAGCTGTTTTTT. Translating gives CASSLFGQGWTGELFF.

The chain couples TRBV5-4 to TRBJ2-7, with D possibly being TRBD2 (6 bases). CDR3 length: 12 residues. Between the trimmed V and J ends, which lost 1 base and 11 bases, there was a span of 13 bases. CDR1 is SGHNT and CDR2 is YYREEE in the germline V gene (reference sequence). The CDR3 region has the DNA TGTGCCAGCAGCTTGTATGTCGGGAGAAAGTACTTC. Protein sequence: CASSLYVGRKYF.

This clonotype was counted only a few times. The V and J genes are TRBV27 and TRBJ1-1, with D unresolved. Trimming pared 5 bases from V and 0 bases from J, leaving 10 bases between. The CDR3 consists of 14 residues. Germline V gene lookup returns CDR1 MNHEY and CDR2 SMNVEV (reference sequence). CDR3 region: CASSPPGLNTEAFF. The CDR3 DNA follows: TGTGCCAGCAGTCCCCCCGGGCTGAACACTGAAGCTTTCTTT.

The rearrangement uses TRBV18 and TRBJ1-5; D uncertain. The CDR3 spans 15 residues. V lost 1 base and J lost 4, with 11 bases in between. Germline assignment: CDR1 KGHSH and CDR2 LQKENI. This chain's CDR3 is CASSPLPGRNQPQHF. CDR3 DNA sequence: TGTGCCAGCTCACCACTACCAGGTCGGAATCAGCCCCAGCATTTT.

In DNA form, the CDR3 reads TGTGCCACGAGGGGGGAGGGTAGCCCAGAGACCCAGTACTTC. Amino acids: CATRGEGSPETQYF. V gene TRBV10-3 combines with J gene TRBJ2-5, with D possibly matching TRBD2 (7 bases). Germline V gives CDR1 ENHRY, CDR2 SYGVKD. Deletions cut 10 bases from V and 4 bases from J, with 19 bases between. The CDR3 has 14 residues.

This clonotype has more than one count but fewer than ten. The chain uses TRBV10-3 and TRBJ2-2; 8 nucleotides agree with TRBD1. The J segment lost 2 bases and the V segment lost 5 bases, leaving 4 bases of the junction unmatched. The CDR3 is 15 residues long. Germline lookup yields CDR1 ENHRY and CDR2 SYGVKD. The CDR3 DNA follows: TGTGCCATCAGTAAGACAGGGGCTAACACCGGGGAGCTGTTTTTT. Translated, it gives CAISKTGANTGELFF.

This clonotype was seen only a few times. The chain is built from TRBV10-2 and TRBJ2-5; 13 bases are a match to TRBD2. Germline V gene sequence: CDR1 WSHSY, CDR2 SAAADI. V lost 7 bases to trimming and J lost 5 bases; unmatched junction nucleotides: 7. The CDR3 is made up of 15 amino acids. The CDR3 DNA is TGCGCCAGCACACGGACTAGCGGGAGCTCCGAGACCCAGTACTTC. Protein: CASTRTSGSSETQYF.

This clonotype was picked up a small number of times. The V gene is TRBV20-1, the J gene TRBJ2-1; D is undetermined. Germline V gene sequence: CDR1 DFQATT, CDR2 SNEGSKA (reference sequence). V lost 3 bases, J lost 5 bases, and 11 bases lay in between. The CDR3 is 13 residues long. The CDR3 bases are TGCAGTGCTAGTTCAGCGACCAACAATGAGCAGTTCTTC. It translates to CSASSATNNEQFF.

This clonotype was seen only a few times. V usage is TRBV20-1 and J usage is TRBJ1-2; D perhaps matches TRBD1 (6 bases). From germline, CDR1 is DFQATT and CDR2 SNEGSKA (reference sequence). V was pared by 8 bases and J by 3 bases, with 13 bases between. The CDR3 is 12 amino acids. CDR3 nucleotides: TGCAGTATTGACAGGTTCTACTATGGCTACACCTTC. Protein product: CSIDRFYYGYTF.

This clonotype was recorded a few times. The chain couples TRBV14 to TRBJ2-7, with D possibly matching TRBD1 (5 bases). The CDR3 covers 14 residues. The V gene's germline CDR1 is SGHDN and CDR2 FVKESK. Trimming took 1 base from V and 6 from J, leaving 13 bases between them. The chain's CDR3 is CASSQVFRVGEQYF. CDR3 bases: TGTGCCAGCAGCCAAGTATTCAGGGTTGGCGAGCAGTACTTC.

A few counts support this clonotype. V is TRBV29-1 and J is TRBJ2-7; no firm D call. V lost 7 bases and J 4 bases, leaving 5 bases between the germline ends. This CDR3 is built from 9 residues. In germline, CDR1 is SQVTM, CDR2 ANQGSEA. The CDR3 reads CSAKYEQYF. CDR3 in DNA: TGCAGCGCAAAATACGAGCAGTACTTC.

CDR3 sequence: CASKAMIGGTQYF. DNA for the CDR3: TGTGCCAGTAAGGCAATGATCGGGGGGACCCAGTACTTC. J is TRBJ2-5 and V is TRBV19; possibly TRBD2 for D (6 bases). Trimming stripped 7 bases from V and 7 bases from J, with 16 bases between. The germline CDR1 and CDR2 sequences are LNHDA and SQIVND (reference sequence). The CDR3 is 13 residues long. The full variable domain, with the rest looked up from reference TRBV19 and TRBJ2-5, is DGGITQSPKYLFRKEGQNVTLSCEQNLNHDAMYWYRQDPGQGLRLIYYSQIVNDFQKGDIAEGYSVSREKKESFPLTVTSAQKNPTAFYLCASKAMIGGTQYFGPGTRLLVL.

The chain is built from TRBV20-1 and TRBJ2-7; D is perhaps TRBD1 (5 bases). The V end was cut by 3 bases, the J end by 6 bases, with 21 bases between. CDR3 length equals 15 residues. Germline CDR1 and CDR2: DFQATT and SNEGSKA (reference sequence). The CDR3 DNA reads TGCAGTGCTAGTCCGTCTACGTCAGGGCCACTCGAGCAGTACTTC. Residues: CSASPSTSGPLEQYF.

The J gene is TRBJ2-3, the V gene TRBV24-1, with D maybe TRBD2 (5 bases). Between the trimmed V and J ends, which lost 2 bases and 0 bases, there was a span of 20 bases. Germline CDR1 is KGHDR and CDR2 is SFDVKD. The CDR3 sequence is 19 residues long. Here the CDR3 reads CATSDSTPKERKSTDTQYF. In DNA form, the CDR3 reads TGTGCCACCAGTGATTCAACCCCGAAAGAGCGGAAGAGCACAGATACGCAGTATTTT.

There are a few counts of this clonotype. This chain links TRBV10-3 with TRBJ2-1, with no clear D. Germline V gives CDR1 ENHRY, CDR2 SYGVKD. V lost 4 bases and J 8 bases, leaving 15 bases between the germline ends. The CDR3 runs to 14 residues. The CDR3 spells CAISVTESVYEQFF. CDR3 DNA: TGTGCCATCAGTGTGACCGAATCGGTCTATGAGCAGTTCTTC.

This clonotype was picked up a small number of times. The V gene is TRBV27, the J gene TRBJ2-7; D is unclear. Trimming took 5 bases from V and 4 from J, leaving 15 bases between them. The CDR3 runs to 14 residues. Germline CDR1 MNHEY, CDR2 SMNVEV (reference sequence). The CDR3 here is CASSLASAPYEQYF. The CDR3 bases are TGTGCCAGCAGTCTCGCTTCCGCGCCTTACGAGCAGTACTTC.

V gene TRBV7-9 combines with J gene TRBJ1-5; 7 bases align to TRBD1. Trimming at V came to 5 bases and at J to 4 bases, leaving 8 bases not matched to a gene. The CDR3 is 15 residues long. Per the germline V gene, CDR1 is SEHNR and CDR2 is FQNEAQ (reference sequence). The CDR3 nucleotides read TGTGCCAGCAGCGCCGGGACAGAGTTAAATCAGCCCCAGCATTTT. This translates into CASSAGTELNQPQHF.

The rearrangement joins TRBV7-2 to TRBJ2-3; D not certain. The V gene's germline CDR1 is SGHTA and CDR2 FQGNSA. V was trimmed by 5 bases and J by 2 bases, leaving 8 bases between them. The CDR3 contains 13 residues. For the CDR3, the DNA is TGTGCCAGCAGCCGACGGAACACAGATACGCAGTATTTT. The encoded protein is CASSRRNTDTQYF.

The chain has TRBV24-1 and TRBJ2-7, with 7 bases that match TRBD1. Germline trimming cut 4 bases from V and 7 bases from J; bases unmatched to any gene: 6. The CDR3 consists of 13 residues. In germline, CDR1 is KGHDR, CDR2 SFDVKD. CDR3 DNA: TGTGCCACCAGTGACTACAGGGGTGAAGAGCAGTACTTC. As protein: CATSDYRGEEQYF.

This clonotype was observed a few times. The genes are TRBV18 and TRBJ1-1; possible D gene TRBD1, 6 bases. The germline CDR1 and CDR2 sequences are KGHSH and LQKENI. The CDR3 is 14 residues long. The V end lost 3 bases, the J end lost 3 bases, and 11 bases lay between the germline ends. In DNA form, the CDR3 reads TGTGCCAGCTCACCGTTGGCAGGGGACACTGAAGCTTTCTTT. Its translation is CASSPLAGDTEAFF.

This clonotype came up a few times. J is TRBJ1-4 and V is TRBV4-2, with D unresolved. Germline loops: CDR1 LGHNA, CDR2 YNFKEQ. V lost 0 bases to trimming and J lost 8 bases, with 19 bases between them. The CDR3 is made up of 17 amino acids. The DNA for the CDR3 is TGTGCCAGCAGCCAAGAAGGAGATTCAGAGGGCGAGGAAAAACTGTTTTTT. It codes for CASSQEGDSEGEEKLFF.

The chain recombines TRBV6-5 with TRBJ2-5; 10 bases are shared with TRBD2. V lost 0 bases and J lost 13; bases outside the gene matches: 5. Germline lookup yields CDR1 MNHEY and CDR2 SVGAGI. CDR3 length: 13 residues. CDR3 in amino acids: CASSYSRGLARYF. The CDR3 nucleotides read TGTGCCAGCAGTTACTCTAGGGGACTAGCGCGGTACTTC.

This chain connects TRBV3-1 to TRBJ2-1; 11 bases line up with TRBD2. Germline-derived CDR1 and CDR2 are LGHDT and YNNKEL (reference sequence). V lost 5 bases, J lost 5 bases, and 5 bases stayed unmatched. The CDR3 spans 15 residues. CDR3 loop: CASSILAGVNNEQFF. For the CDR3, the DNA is TGTGCCAGCAGCATACTAGCGGGGGTAAACAATGAGCAGTTCTTC.

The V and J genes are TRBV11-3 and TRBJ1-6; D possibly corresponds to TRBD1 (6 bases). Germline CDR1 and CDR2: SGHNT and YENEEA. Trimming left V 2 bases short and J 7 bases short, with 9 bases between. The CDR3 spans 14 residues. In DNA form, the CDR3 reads TGTGCCAGCAGCTTACAGGGGAAAAATTCACCCCTCCACTTT. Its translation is CASSLQGKNSPLHF.

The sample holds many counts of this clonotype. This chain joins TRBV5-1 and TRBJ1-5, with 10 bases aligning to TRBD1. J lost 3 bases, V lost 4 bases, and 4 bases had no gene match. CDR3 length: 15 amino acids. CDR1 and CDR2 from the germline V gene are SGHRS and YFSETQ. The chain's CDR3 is CASSPGQGLNQPQHF. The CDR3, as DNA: TGCGCCAGCAGCCCGGGACAGGGGCTCAATCAGCCCCAGCATTTT.